The next 20 T cell receptor beta chains were all read from a single sample in a study of shared clonotypes between healthy human individuals. This table comes from immunoSEQ multiplex PCR, and its TCRdb copy is limited to in-frame clones, with some not included. The top ten clones hold 0.37% of a sample with 2 million to 2.5 million clones, about 90% of them seen once. Sequenced sample: naive CD4+ T cells from PBMCs. Specified subset: CD45RA+ positively selected. The receptors were gathered from a man younger than 35 in good health. Some clones in this sample may be carry-over from other donors' samples.

The chain uses TRBV28 and TRBJ1-5; D gene unclear. This CDR3 comprises 15 residues. Trimming shortened V by 1 base and J by 4 bases, and 11 bases separated the two germline ends. Germline CDR1 MDHEN, CDR2 SYDVKM. The CDR3 coding sequence is TGTGCCAGCAGTTTATTCGGGTTAGGGAATCAGCCCCAGCATTTT. Its protein product is CASSLFGLGNQPQHF.

The V gene is TRBV4-2, the J gene TRBJ1-2, with TRBD1 matching over 8 bases. The CDR3 consists of 15 residues. Germline V gene data show CDR1 as LGHNA and CDR2 as YNFKEQ. V trimming: 0 bases; J trimming: 5 bases; junction bases outside the gene matches: 5. The CDR3 sequence: CASSQEQGGAYGYTF. The CDR3 nucleotides read TGTGCCAGCAGCCAAGAACAGGGGGGTGCTTATGGCTACACCTTC.

This CDR3 is CASSPGRERGTEAFF. CDR3 nucleotides: TGTGCCAGCAGCCCAGGGAGAGAAAGAGGGACTGAAGCTTTCTTT. The chain is built from TRBV5-6 and TRBJ1-1; D might be TRBD1 (5 bases). CDR1 is SGHDT, CDR2 YYEEEE, per germline. There are 15 residues in the CDR3. V was cut by 4 bases and J by 5 bases, with 18 bases left in between. The whole variable domain, remainder taken from reference TRBV5-6 and TRBJ1-1, is DAGVTQSPTHLIKTRGQQVTLRCSPKSGHDTVSWYQQALGQGPQFIFQYYEEEERQRGNFPDRFSGHQFPNYSSELNVNALLLGDSALYLCASSPGRERGTEAFFGQGTRLTVV.

V usage is TRBV6-5 and J usage is TRBJ2-2; D unclear. The CDR3 extends over 16 amino acids. CDR1 is MNHEY and CDR2 is SVGAGI in the germline V gene. The V gene lost 0 bases and the J gene lost 5 bases, with 13 bases spanning the gap. This CDR3 reads CASSYSFQRETGELFF. The CDR3 region has the DNA TGTGCCAGCAGTTACTCATTCCAGCGTGAGACCGGGGAGCTGTTTTTT.

The rearrangement links TRBV19 to TRBJ2-1, with 12 bases aligning to TRBD2. Germline V gene sequence: CDR1 LNHDA, CDR2 SQIVND (reference sequence). This CDR3 is 16 amino acids long. V lost 4 bases, J lost 8 bases, and 9 bases stayed unmatched. CDR3 nucleotides: TGTGCCAGTAGTAGCGTACTAGCGGGAGGTCTCTATGAGCAGTTCTTC. Protein product: CASSSVLAGGLYEQFF. The complete variable domain, with remaining parts taken from reference TRBV19 and TRBJ2-1, reads DGGITQSPKYLFRKEGQNVTLSCEQNLNHDAMYWYRQDPGQGLRLIYYSQIVNDFQKGDIAEGYSVSREKKESFPLTVTSAQKNPTAFYLCASSSVLAGGLYEQFFGPGTRLTVL.

V and J are TRBV30 and TRBJ2-1; possibly TRBD2 for D (5 bases). V dropped 1 base and J dropped 6 bases, with 10 bases sitting between them. Germline lookup yields CDR1 GTSNPN and CDR2 SVGIG (reference sequence). The CDR3 length is 13 residues. The CDR3 sequence: CAWSDGILNEQFF. CDR3 nucleotide sequence: TGTGCCTGGAGTGACGGGATCCTCAATGAGCAGTTCTTC.

This clone has more than one count but fewer than ten. The V gene is TRBV14, the J gene TRBJ1-2; D uncertain. The germline V and J ends were trimmed by 1 base and 3 bases, with 9 bases remaining between them. CDR3 length: 14 amino acids. Germline V gene sequence: CDR1 SGHDN, CDR2 FVKESK. CDR3 in amino acids: CASSQGNGYYGYTF. As DNA, the CDR3 is TGTGCCAGCAGCCAAGGGAACGGCTACTATGGCTACACCTTC.

This chain uses TRBV5-4 with TRBJ1-1; tentatively, D is TRBD1 (6 bases). CDR1 is SGHNT, CDR2 YYREEE, per germline (reference sequence). The CDR3 covers 14 residues. V lost 0 bases and J lost 3, with 9 bases in between. The CDR3 loop reads CASSLVSGDTEAFF. The CDR3 coding sequence is TGTGCCAGCAGCTTGGTTTCAGGGGACACTGAAGCTTTCTTT.

J is TRBJ1-4 and V is TRBV5-4; no reliable D call. The CDR3 is made up of 14 amino acids. The V end was cut by 4 bases, the J end by 8 bases, with 15 bases between. Germline V CDR1 and CDR2: SGHNT, YYREEE (reference sequence). In DNA, the CDR3 is TGTGCCAGCAGCGGCAACGGGGTAGGGGAAAAACTGTTTTTT. Protein product: CASSGNGVGEKLFF.

The chain joins TRBV18 to TRBJ2-7; D assignment may be TRBD1 or TRBD2 (5 bases each). V lost 6 bases and J 4 bases, leaving 13 bases between the germline ends. Per the germline V gene, CDR1 is KGHSH and CDR2 is LQKENI. This CDR3 has 13 amino acids. In DNA form, the CDR3 reads TGTGCCAGCTCCGCCGGGGCGTCATACGAGCAGTACTTC. Translating gives CASSAGASYEQYF.

This clone was counted a single time. The chain employs TRBV6-5 and TRBJ2-7; 10 bases fit TRBD1. The CDR3 is 15 amino acids. CDR1 and CDR2 from the germline V gene are MNHEY and SVGAGI. J gave up 6 bases and V 6 bases, and 11 bases lay outside the gene matches. CDR3 DNA: TGTGCCAGCAGGTCTCCCGGGACAGGGGTTACCGAGCAGTACTTC. Translating it yields CASRSPGTGVTEQYF.

This sequence joins TRBV10-3 and TRBJ2-7, with D perhaps TRBD1 (7 bases). The CDR3 is 15 residues long. Germline V gene lookup returns CDR1 ENHRY and CDR2 SYGVKD. Trimming took 8 bases from V and 3 from J, leaving 20 bases between them. The CDR3: CAIESRRDSYYEQYF. Written as DNA, the CDR3 is TGTGCCATCGAATCCAGGAGGGACAGCTACTACGAGCAGTACTTC.

The chain links TRBV6-1 to TRBJ1-1, with D perhaps matching TRBD1 (5 bases). V lost 5 bases, J lost 1 base, and 14 bases lay in between. The CDR3 is made up of 15 amino acids. Germline V lookup: CDR1 MNHNS, CDR2 SASEGT. The CDR3 reads CASSKKGTANTEAFF. CDR3 bases: TGTGCCAGCAGTAAAAAAGGGACGGCGAACACTGAAGCTTTCTTT.

The chain recombines TRBV5-1 with TRBJ1-1; maybe TRBD1 (5 bases). Germline CDR1 SGHRS, CDR2 YFSETQ. CDR3 size: 17 residues. With 0 bases removed from V and 0 bases from J, the gap between germline ends came to 15 bases. For the CDR3, the DNA is TGCGCCAGCAGCTTGGATTTGTTGGGGGTCATGAACACTGAAGCTTTCTTT. This sequence encodes CASSLDLLGVMNTEAFF.

The V gene is TRBV5-1, the J gene TRBJ1-2; D is unresolved. This CDR3 comprises 17 residues. CDR1 is SGHRS, CDR2 YFSETQ, per germline. The V end lost 4 bases, the J end lost 8 bases, and 27 bases lay between the germline ends. The CDR3 bases are TGCGCCAGCAGCCGGGTAGATCAGACGGGAGCAATTAAAGGCTACACCTTC. Its translation is CASSRVDQTGAIKGYTF.

This chain uses TRBV18 with TRBJ1-5; no clear D gene. Trimming shortened V by 6 bases and J by 0 bases, and 12 bases separated the two germline ends. CDR1 and CDR2 from the germline V gene are KGHSH and LQKENI. The CDR3 sequence is 15 residues long. CDR3 sequence: CASSMVGVSNQPQHF. For the CDR3, the DNA is TGTGCCAGCTCCATGGTTGGGGTTAGCAATCAGCCCCAGCATTTT.

V and J are TRBV5-1 and TRBJ1-1; a weak D match, TRBD1 (6 bases). The V gene lost 4 bases and the J gene lost 5 bases, with 18 bases spanning the gap. This CDR3 has 15 amino acids. CDR1 and CDR2 (germline): SGHRS, YFSETQ. The CDR3 DNA sequence: TGCGCCAGCAGCCCACTTATGGGGGGGCGAACTGAAGCTTTCTTT. Its translation: CASSPLMGGRTEAFF.

V gene TRBV11-3 combines with J gene TRBJ2-1, with a tentative D call TRBD2 (5 bases). The V end was cut by 5 bases, the J end by 8 bases, with 10 bases between. Germline loops: CDR1 SGHNT, CDR2 YENEEA. This CDR3 has 12 residues. The CDR3 DNA reads as TGTGCCAGCAGCCCTGACGGGGATGAGCAGTTCTTC. It yields the protein CASSPDGDEQFF.

This chain links TRBV19 with TRBJ2-1; no firm D call. Germline values: CDR1 LNHDA, CDR2 SQIVND (reference sequence). Trimming pared 3 bases from V and 4 bases from J, leaving 10 bases between. CDR3 length equals 14 residues. In nucleotides, the CDR3 is TGTGCCAGTAGTATGGTGGGGTCTTACAATGAGCAGTTCTTC. Residues: CASSMVGSYNEQFF. The full variable domain, completed using reference TRBV19 and TRBJ2-1, is DGGITQSPKYLFRKEGQNVTLSCEQNLNHDAMYWYRQDPGQGLRLIYYSQIVNDFQKGDIAEGYSVSREKKESFPLTVTSAQKNPTAFYLCASSMVGSYNEQFFGPGTRLTVL.

The rearrangement uses TRBV6-6 and TRBJ1-2, with TRBD1 identical over 7 bases. Germline V gives CDR1 MNHNY, CDR2 SVGAGI (reference sequence). The CDR3 is 14 residues long. V dropped 7 bases and J dropped 2; count of bases not matched to a gene: 7. The CDR3 DNA sequence: TGTGCCAGCAACCTTGGGGACAGCAACTATGGCTACACCTTC. Translated, it gives CASNLGDSNYGYTF.